The clone carrying this T cell receptor (beta chain) was seen a handful of times. Its cognate antigen is unknown. A sample-barcoded 5' primer and a J-beta primer mix were used in a second PCR of about 6 to 12 cycles. Each CDR3 protein gets one entry after TCRdb re-called the 5' RACE reads with MiXCR. The table lists roughly 800,000 distinct CDR3 sequences, about 37% of them singletons. The data were taken from a study of blood T cells in healthy people across ages. Study-level results: PBMCs that were unsorted prevented a conclusive naive versus antigen-experienced comparison. Estimates drawn from one million T cells were deemed to understate diversity. In long-lived donors, naive CD4+ cell counts and diversity exceeded those of aged donors.

The clonotype originates from a man aged 18 to 29 in good health. Material: blood.

The CDR3 bases are TGTGCCAGCACCCCCGAGGGGCTAATAAGGAACGAGCAGTACTTC. Its translation: CASTPEGLIRNEQYF. This chain links TRBV7-9 with TRBJ2-7; D may match TRBD1 or TRBD2 (5 bases each). There are 15 residues in the CDR3. Trimming took 7 bases from V and 5 from J, leaving 21 bases between them. Germline CDR1 reads SEHNR; CDR2 reads FQNEAQ (reference sequence).